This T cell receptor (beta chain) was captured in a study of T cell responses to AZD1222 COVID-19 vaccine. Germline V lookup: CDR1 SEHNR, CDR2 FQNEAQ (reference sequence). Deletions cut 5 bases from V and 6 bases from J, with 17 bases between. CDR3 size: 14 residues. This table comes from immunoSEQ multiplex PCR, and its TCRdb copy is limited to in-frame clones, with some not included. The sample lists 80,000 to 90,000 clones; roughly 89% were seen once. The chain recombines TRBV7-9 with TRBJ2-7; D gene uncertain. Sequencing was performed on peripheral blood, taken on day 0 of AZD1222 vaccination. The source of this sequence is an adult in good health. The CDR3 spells CASSQSGPPSEQYF. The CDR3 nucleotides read TGTGCCAGCAGCCAATCCGGGCCCCCGTCCGAGCAGTACTTC.